A few counts support the clone carrying this T cell receptor beta chain. Its target is not known. This sample is part of a study of human T cells and chemical hapten exposure. On the study more broadly: 2% DPC applied to a roughly 2 cm by roughly 2 cm arm area sensitized donors. Epicutaneous patch tests delivered 0.01% DPC to the upper back, with evaluation at 6 days. Mostly female patients had alopecia areata, totalis or universalis.

The CDR3 totals 13 residues. V was pared by 7 bases and J by 2 bases, with 10 bases between. From germline, CDR1 is MDHEN and CDR2 SYDVKM. As to time point: patch test 3, about 24 weeks after DPC sensitization. Treatment here: therapeutic diphenylcyclopropenone sensitization with weekly scalp DPC. Overall study results and limits: Alopecia in the donors means their immune response may deviate from healthy people's.

TCRdb fed the RACE reads into MiXCR, producing one record per CDR3 protein. This table holds 100,000 or so distinct CDR3 sequences, under 40% found once. Sequenced here: whole blood, sampled in connection with sensitization to the hapten diphenylcyclopropenone (DPC). The receptor was isolated from a man aged 35 to 55 with alopecia areata. Some clones in this sample may be carry-over from other donors' samples. This chain links TRBV28 with TRBJ2-3; D not certain. CDR3 sequence: CASTASHTDTQYF. DNA of the CDR3: TGTGCCAGCACGGCCAGCCACACAGATACGCAGTATTTT.